One T cell receptor (beta chain) is described in this entry. Its antigen target is currently unknown. No per-base quality is available; no much larger clone lies one base away. The data derive from a study of T cell changes during pregnancy in multiple sclerosis (dated by TCRdb to the late 2010s). In terms of the full investigation: In women with multiple sclerosis, the researchers looked at how the T cell repertoire shifted as pregnancy progressed.

Library construction relied on the immunoSEQ multiplex PCR assay. TCRdb mirrors the immuneACCESS table, restricted to in-frame sequences. Some clones are absent from its copies; in checked studies, under half trace to an unresolved V gene, and the reason for the others is unknown. Recorded for this sample are about 81,000 clones; 85% to 95% of them occurred a single time. The ten biggest clones cover 1.3% to 1.5% of the sample. CDR1 and CDR2 were assigned from the germline V gene as MNHEY and SVGAGI. V and J are truncated by 4 bases and 4 bases respectively, leaving an intervening sequence of 4 bases. The CDR3 holds 12 amino acids from the cysteine to the phenylalanine. Of all the DNA, just the CDR3 is kept, 36 bases in frame from base 1.

The TCR sequence derives from a female donor in good health, enrolled as a control in a pregnancy study. Sequences were derived from peripheral blood, sampled in the third trimester of pregnancy. This sequence uses TRBV6-5 and TRBJ2-2, with no confident D gene call. CDR3 sequence: CASSFRTGELFF. The sequenced DNA: TGTGCCAGCAGTTTTCGCACCGGGGAGCTGTTTTTT.